The rows below give T cell receptor beta chains drawn from one sample of a study of regulatory T cells in long-lasting Graves disease. TCRdb re-analysed the multiplex PCR reads in MiXCR, keeping a single row per CDR3 protein. In the table there are fewer than 650,000 distinct CDR3 sequences, about 16% of which are singletons. The same data also went into a second study, on T cells in Graves' hyperthyroidism and ophthalmopathy.

The source material was peripheral blood mononuclear cells (PBMCs), sampled at new diagnosis, from a patient treated with antithyroid drugs. All receptors come from a woman in her twenties or thirties with Graves disease. Both conserved end residues are part of each CDR3. The D gene is left open where the match is weak. Clone sizes are given selectively: once, few, many, or a class where the clone is expanded.

>TRBJ2-2|TRBV5-8|NA|few
CASSLAPSPAGELFF
TGTGCCAGCAGCTTGGCCCCAAGCCCCGCCGGGGAGCTGTTTTTT
>TRBJ1-2|TRBV27|TRBD1|many
CASSNAGTGGGGYTF
TGTGCCAGCAGTAACGCCGGGACAGGGGGCGGTGGCTACACCTTC
>TRBJ2-5|TRBV18|NA|NA
CASSPTMQETQYF
TGTGCCAGCTCACCAACCATGCAAGAGACCCAGTACTTC
>TRBJ2-3|TRBV12-3/TRBV12-4|TRBD1|many
CASSFLDRRQYF
TGTGCCAGCAGTTTCTTGGACAGGAGACAGTATTTT
>TRBJ1-5|TRBV2|TRBD1|many
CASSDRGLSNQPQHF
TGTGCCAGCAGTGACAGGGGGCTTAGCAATCAGCCCCAGCATTTT
>TRBJ2-2|TRBV27|TRBD1|NA
CAIATGARGELFF
TGTGCCATCGCGACAGGGGCGCGCGGGGAGCTGTTTTTT
>TRBJ1-3|TRBV28|NA|NA
CASSAAGTGNTIYF
TGTGCCAGCAGTGCCGCGGGTACTGGAAACACCATATATTTT
>TRBJ1-1|TRBV2|NA|many
CASSDDTEAFF
TGTGCCAGCAGTGATGACACTGAAGCTTTCTTT
>TRBJ2-2|TRBV6-1|NA|many
CASSEGRRIPLNTGELFF
TGTGCCAGCAGTGAAGGGAGGAGGATACCGTTGAACACCGGGGAGCTGTTTTTT
>TRBJ1-1|TRBV19|TRBD1|NA
CASSKDRGGGGTEAFF
TGTGCCAGTAGTAAAGACAGGGGCGGGGGGGGCACTGAAGCTTTCTTT
>TRBJ2-2|TRBV6-1|NA|many
CASSEYVSTGELFF
TGTGCCAGCAGTGAATATGTGTCGACAGGGGAGCTGTTTTTT
>TRBJ2-7|TRBV11-2|NA|NA
CASSLVPLGEQYF
TGTGCCAGCAGCTTAGTTCCTCTGGGAGAGCAGTACTTC
>TRBJ2-5|TRBV20-1|NA|many
CSAREGETQYF
TGCAGTGCTAGAGAAGGAGAGACCCAGTACTTC
>TRBJ2-7|TRBV7-9|TRBD1|many
CASSPTGALRSYEQYF
TGTGCCAGCAGCCCGACAGGGGCCCTACGCTCCTACGAGCAGTACTTC
>TRBJ1-6|TRBV27|TRBD1|few
CASSLTSGTGDNSPLHF
TGTGCCAGCAGTTTAACCTCCGGGACAGGAGATAATTCACCCCTCCACTTT
>TRBJ1-5|TRBV6-2/TRBV6-3|NA|many
CASSYVHNQPQHF
TGTGCCAGCAGTTACGTCCACAATCAGCCCCAGCATTTT
>TRBJ2-3|TRBV2|NA|many
CASSVTAPTDTQYF
TGTGCCAGCAGTGTCACCGCCCCCACAGATACGCAGTATTTT
>TRBJ2-7|TRBV10-2|NA|many
CASSEVGFYEQYF
TGTGCCAGCAGTGAGGTAGGGTTCTACGAGCAGTACTTC
>TRBJ1-5|TRBV7-9|TRBD1|NA
CASSSTRDRGMSNQPQHF
TGTGCCAGCAGCTCAACCCGGGACAGGGGAATGAGCAATCAGCCCCAGCATTTT
>TRBJ2-1|TRBV5-1|NA|many
CASSPDSLYNEQFF
TGCGCCAGCAGTCCCGACAGCCTGTACAATGAGCAGTTCTTC
>TRBJ2-3|TRBV4-2|NA|NA
CASSQDQASRDTQYF
TGTGCCAGCAGCCAAGATCAGGCTAGCAGAGATACGCAGTATTTT
>TRBJ2-1|TRBV7-2|TRBD2|many
CASRLTSGSSYNEQFF
TGTGCCAGCAGACTCACTAGCGGGAGCTCCTACAATGAGCAGTTCTTC
>TRBJ2-3|TRBV30|TRBD2|many
CAWSTGLAAADTQYF
TGTGCCTGGAGTACCGGACTAGCCGCCGCCGATACGCAGTATTTT
>TRBJ2-3|TRBV28|NA|many
CASSSALDLVDTQYF
TGTGCCAGCAGTTCCGCACTAGATCTTGTAGATACGCAGTATTTT
>TRBJ2-1|TRBV9|NA|NA
CASSSGTHTYNEQFF
TGTGCCAGCAGTTCAGGGACTCATACCTACAATGAGCAGTTCTTC
>TRBJ2-3|TRBV2|TRBD1|few
CASSLPGQVTDTQYF
TGTGCCAGCTCATTACCGGGACAGGTAACAGATACGCAGTATTTT
>TRBJ1-4|TRBV28|TRBD1|NA
CASRPGGASGEKLFF
TGTGCCAGCAGACCAGGGGGCGCGTCCGGTGAAAAACTGTTTTTT